A selection of T cell receptor beta chains follows, all from one sample in a study of blood T cell repertoires in COVID-19. Repertoires were generated with immunoSEQ multiplex PCR, while TCRdb's copy carries only in-frame clones and drops some. The sample shows some 140,000 clones, around 80% of them seen only once. Sequencing used peripheral blood. The receptor set was obtained from a man in his sixties with acute or convalescent COVID-19. Both conserved end residues are part of each CDR3. D genes are given only for firm matches. Size tells how often a clone was seen (once, few, many) or the class of an expanded clone, and some rows leave it out.

v_call,clone_size,d_call,j_call,cdr3_nt,cdr3_aa
TRBV4-2,-,-,TRBJ1-1,TGTGCCAGCAGCCCCACGGCCAGGGTAAGGACTGAAGCTTTCTTT,CASSPTARVRTEAFF
TRBV6-6,-,-,TRBJ1-5,TGTGCCAGCAGCCACTCCTACAGGAGAATCAATCAGCCCCAGCATTTT,CASSHSYRRINQPQHF
TRBV1,-,-,TRBJ2-1,TGCACCAGCAGCCCTACCCACTCGTCCGTTAACAATGAGCAGTTCTTC,CTSSPTHSSVNNEQFF
TRBV12-3/TRBV12-4,-,TRBD1,TRBJ1-2,TGTGCCAGCAGTTTAGGACAGGGGTATGGCTACACCTTC,CASSLGQGYGYTF
TRBV19,-,TRBD1,TRBJ1-2,TGTGCCAGTAGTCGGGACAGGGGGCGCGGGGATGGCTACACCTTC,CASSRDRGRGDGYTF
TRBV25-1,few,-,TRBJ1-5,TGTGCCAGCAGTGTTCCGGGAAGCAATCAGCCCCAGCATTTT,CASSVPGSNQPQHF
TRBV21-1,few,-,TRBJ2-1,TGTGCCAGCAAAAATCCGGGACAGTTCTACAATGAGCAGTTCTTC,CASKNPGQFYNEQFF
TRBV30,-,-,TRBJ2-7,TGTGCCTGGGCCCAGGGTTACGAGCAGTACTTC,CAWAQGYEQYF
TRBV2,-,TRBD1,TRBJ2-5,TGTGCCAGCAGTCCGTCCCGACAGGGGCAAGAGACCCAGTACTTC,CASSPSRQGQETQYF
TRBV9,few,-,TRBJ2-5,TGTGCCAGCAGCGTAGAGCCCTTACAAGAGACCCAGTACTTC,CASSVEPLQETQYF
TRBV7-2,-,TRBD2,TRBJ2-3,TGTGCCAGCAGCCGCCGACTAGCGGGTACTAGCACAGATACGCAGTATTTT,CASSRRLAGTSTDTQYF
TRBV10-3,few,-,TRBJ1-6,TGTGCCATCCAGGGGACCTTGCAGAATTCACCCCTCCACTTT,CAIQGTLQNSPLHF
TRBV7-2,-,-,TRBJ2-3,TGTGCCAGCAGCTTAGTTGGGTCAGGGGGGATGAGGGATACGCAGTATTTT,CASSLVGSGGMRDTQYF
TRBV27,-,-,TRBJ1-5,TGTGCCAGCAGTCGACAGATTAGCAATCAGCCCCAGCATTTT,CASSRQISNQPQHF
TRBV9,once,TRBD1,TRBJ2-7,TGTGCCAGCAGCGTCGAGACAGGGGGCCTGTACGAGCAGTACTTC,CASSVETGGLYEQYF
TRBV6-5,-,TRBD1,TRBJ1-1,TGTGCCAGCAGGCACGGGACAGGGAACACTGAAGCTTTCTTT,CASRHGTGNTEAFF
TRBV28,-,TRBD1,TRBJ1-5,TGTGCCAGCAGTTCAGACAGGGGCAATCAGCCCCAGCATTTT,CASSSDRGNQPQHF
TRBV3-1/TRBV3-2,-,-,TRBJ2-7,TGTGCCAGCAGCCAAGATTTGGTGGGCCGCGAACACTTC,CASSQDLVGREHF
TRBV28,-,TRBD1,TRBJ1-5,TGTGCCAGCAGCCAGGGACAGGGGGATTATCAGCCCCAGCATTTT,CASSQGQGDYQPQHF
TRBV28,few,-,TRBJ2-5,TGTGCCAGCAGTTTAGCCAGGCAAGAGACCCAGTACTTC,CASSLARQETQYF
TRBV19,-,TRBD1,TRBJ1-5,TGTGCCAGTAGGGAATCGGACAGGGCCGGCCAGCCCCAGCATTTT,CASRESDRAGQPQHF
TRBV7-9,-,-,TRBJ1-1,TGTGCCAGCAGCTTAGCAGGGGGAAGGGGGAGAGCTTTCTTT,CASSLAGGRGRAFF
TRBV21-1,-,-,TRBJ1-5,TGTGCCAGCAGCAAAGGGGCTGGGTTCCTAAGCAATCAGCCCCAGCATTTT,CASSKGAGFLSNQPQHF
TRBV9,-,-,TRBJ1-3,TGTGCCAGCAGCGTAGCGGGGGTGTTGGAAACTGGAAACACCATATATTTT,CASSVAGVLETGNTIYF
TRBV28,-,TRBD2,TRBJ2-5,TGTGCCAGCAGTCTAGCGGGAGGGCCCGCAGAGACCCAGTACTTC,CASSLAGGPAETQYF
TRBV25-1,-,-,TRBJ1-1,TGTGCCAGCATTAGGGGAGGGACTGAAGCTTTCTTT,CASIRGGTEAFF
TRBV2,few,TRBD1,TRBJ1-5,TGTGCCAGCAGGTCGGACAGGGGAGAGGGTCAGCCCCAGCATTTT,CASRSDRGEGQPQHF
TRBV9,-,TRBD1,TRBJ2-7,TGTGCCAGCAGCTCCCCGGGACAGGGCATCAACGAGCAGTACTTC,CASSSPGQGINEQYF
TRBV6-6,-,-,TRBJ2-7,TGTGCCAGCAGTTACCAGGGAAAATACGAGCAGTACTTC,CASSYQGKYEQYF
TRBV28,-,TRBD1,TRBJ1-2,TGTGCCAGCAGTGCATACAGGGGGAACTATGGCTACACCTTC,CASSAYRGNYGYTF
TRBV5-1,-,-,TRBJ1-1,TGCGCCAGCAGCTTGGCCCCCGGGAACGCTGAAGCTTTCTTT,CASSLAPGNAEAFF
TRBV28,few,-,TRBJ1-2,TGTGCCAGCAGTTTAATTAGGGGGGGACCTGGCTACACCTTC,CASSLIRGGPGYTF
TRBV3-1/TRBV3-2,-,-,TRBJ1-3,TGTGCCAGCAGCCAAGACAGAGGAAACACCATATATTTT,CASSQDRGNTIYF
TRBV6-5,-,-,TRBJ2-7,TGTGCCAGCGCCGGCACCACTAGCAGCTACGAGCAGTACTTC,CASAGTTSSYEQYF
TRBV14,few,-,TRBJ1-2,TGTGCCAGCAGCCAAGATCTTCTGAGTGGTCCCTACTATGGCTACACCTTC,CASSQDLLSGPYYGYTF
TRBV6-2/TRBV6-3,-,TRBD1,TRBJ1-1,TGTGCCAGCAGTTCAAGGGGGCGTGATCCTGAAGCTTTCTTT,CASSSRGRDPEAFF
TRBV28,-,-,TRBJ1-2,TGTGCCAGCAGTTCCGGGTATGGCTACACCTTC,CASSSGYGYTF
TRBV4-3,once,-,TRBJ2-2,TGCGCCAGCAGCCAAGAGTCTAGCGGACAGTTCGCGAACACCGGGGAGCTGTTTTTT,CASSQESSGQFANTGELFF
TRBV5-1,-,-,TRBJ2-2,TGCGCCAGCAGCCCGGAACTAGTTGCCGGGGAGCTGTTTTTT,CASSPELVAGELFF
TRBV29-1,-,TRBD1,TRBJ2-1,TGCAGCGCCCTATTGGGACAGGGTTCTTGGGAGCAGTTCTTC,CSALLGQGSWEQFF
TRBV28,-,-,TRBJ1-1,TGTGCCAGCAGCCGGGGAGGACTTGCTACTGAAGCTTTCTTT,CASSRGGLATEAFF
TRBV5-4,-,TRBD1,TRBJ1-1,TGTGCCAGCAGCCCGCCGACAGGGCAGAACACTGAAGCTTTCTTT,CASSPPTGQNTEAFF
TRBV15,-,-,TRBJ1-5,TGTGCCACCAGCCCTCCAGGGACATCACACCAGCATTTT,CATSPPGTSHQHF
TRBV7-2,-,TRBD2,TRBJ2-3,TGTGCCAGCAGCTTAGGTTATGCGGGAGTGCTAAATACGCAGTATTTT,CASSLGYAGVLNTQYF
TRBV19,-,TRBD1,TRBJ2-7,TGTGCCAGTACCCCCACAGGGGGTATCTACGAGCAGTACTTC,CASTPTGGIYEQYF
TRBV28,-,-,TRBJ2-3,TGTGCCAGCAGTCAGGGTACCACAGATACGCAGTATTTT,CASSQGTTDTQYF
TRBV5-1,-,-,TRBJ2-2,TGCGCCAGCACCACGACAGGGAACACCGGGGAGCTGTTTTTT,CASTTTGNTGELFF
TRBV27,-,-,TRBJ1-5,TGTGCCAGCAGTTTTCGACAGGACCCTTATAGCAATCAGCCCCAGCATTTT,CASSFRQDPYSNQPQHF
TRBV18,few,TRBD1,TRBJ2-7,TGTGCCAGCTCAGCACAGGGGGCCTACGAGCAGTACTTC,CASSAQGAYEQYF
TRBV20-1,-,TRBD2,TRBJ2-7,TGCAGTGCTAGTAGCGGGACTAGCGGGAGGCAGCAGTACTTC,CSASSGTSGRQQYF